Each of the 28 T cell receptor beta chains below was sequenced from the same sample in a study of blood T cell repertoires in COVID-19. Clones were sequenced by immunoSEQ multiplex PCR, and TCRdb holds only the in-frame ones, with some missing. In the table there are some 170,000 clones, approximately 90% of which are singletons. The sequenced sample consisted of peripheral blood. The receptors here all came from a woman aged 70-85 years with COVID-19, enrolled during active disease.

The rearrangement joins TRBV6-6 to TRBJ1-6, with no clear D. Trimming pared 10 bases from V and 10 bases from J, leaving 20 bases between. CDR3 length equals 14 residues. The germline V gene encodes CDR1 MNHNY and CDR2 SVGAGI (reference sequence). The CDR3 DNA follows: TGTGCCATCACCGAGGGATCGCGAAACTCACCCCTCCACTTT. Translating gives CAITEGSRNSPLHF.

The rearrangement links TRBV15 to TRBJ1-5; no firm D call. This CDR3 has 13 amino acids. Trimming cost V 3 bases and J 4 bases, with 7 bases left between them. In germline, CDR1 is LNHNV, CDR2 YYDKDF (reference sequence). The CDR3 DNA follows: TGTGCCACCAGCAGGGGCCCGAATCAGCCCCAGCATTTT. Translated: CATSRGPNQPQHF.

This rearrangement joins TRBV15 to TRBJ2-7, with a weak D call TRBD1 (5 bases). Per germline, CDR1 LNHNV and CDR2 YYDKDF (reference sequence). The CDR3 spans 13 residues. Between the trimmed V and J ends, which lost 3 bases and 3 bases, there was a span of 9 bases. The CDR3 nucleotides read TGTGCCACCAGCAGGACAGAGAACTACGAGCAGTACTTC. Translation gives CATSRTENYEQYF.

The chain recombines TRBV5-1 with TRBJ1-1, with a possible D match to TRBD1 (6 bases). The CDR3 has 14 amino acids. The V gene's germline CDR1 is SGHRS and CDR2 YFSETQ. Trimming took off 1 base at V and 6 bases at J, with 13 bases between the two ends. In DNA, the CDR3 is TGCGCCAGCAGCTTGTCGGGACAAGGCTCTGAAGCTTTCTTT. Protein: CASSLSGQGSEAFF. Full variable domain (missing parts from reference TRBV5-1 and TRBJ1-1): KAGVTQTPRYLIKTRGQQVTLSCSPISGHRSVSWYQQTPGQGLQFLFEYFSETQRNKGNFPGRFSGRQFSNSRSEMNVSTLELGDSALYLCASSLSGQGSEAFFGQGTRLTVV.

This clone was detected once. This rearrangement joins TRBV4-1 to TRBJ2-1, with TRBD2 matching 14 bases. The CDR3 consists of 18 residues. After removal of 1 base from V and 9 bases from J, the junction contained 11 bases not matched to a gene. Germline V lookup: CDR1 MGHRA, CDR2 YSYEKL. CDR3 sequence: CASSQAVGLAGDRGEQFF. The CDR3, as DNA: TGCGCCAGCAGCCAAGCTGTGGGACTAGCGGGAGATCGGGGTGAGCAGTTCTTC.

The gene calls are TRBV9 and TRBJ2-7; 8 nucleotides agree with TRBD2. The trim removed 0 bases at V and 1 base at J, leaving 3 bases unmatched. Germline V gene data show CDR1 as SGDLS and CDR2 as YYNGEE. The CDR3 has 15 residues. In nucleotides, the CDR3 is TGTGCCAGCAGCGTAGCCTCTAGCGGGTCCTACGAGCAGTACTTC. This gives the protein CASSVASSGSYEQYF.

The rearrangement links TRBV7-9 to TRBJ1-1; 7 bases match TRBD1. This CDR3 region has 14 residues. Unmatched junction bases numbered 8, after V lost 5 bases and J lost 5 bases. The V gene's germline CDR1 is SEHNR and CDR2 FQNEAQ (reference sequence). For the CDR3, the DNA is TGTGCCAGCAGCCCTGGACAGGTGAGAACTGAAGCTTTCTTT. Its protein product is CASSPGQVRTEAFF.

The chain links TRBV20-1 to TRBJ2-1; D may be TRBD1 (6 bases). The germline V and J ends were trimmed by 3 bases and 9 bases, with 9 bases remaining between them. The CDR3 is made up of 11 amino acids. Germline V CDR1 and CDR2: DFQATT, SNEGSKA (reference sequence). The CDR3 DNA reads TGCAGTGCTAGTGGGGGCTTTGAGCAGTTCTTC. It specifies CSASGGFEQFF.

V and J are TRBV20-1 and TRBJ1-5; D is perhaps TRBD1 (6 bases). Per the germline V gene, CDR1 is DFQATT and CDR2 is SNEGSKA (reference sequence). The CDR3 is 14 residues long. V was pared by 3 bases and J by 6 bases, with 15 bases between. The CDR3 spells CSASYGQLSQPQHF. The DNA for the CDR3 is TGCAGTGCTAGTTACGGACAGCTGAGTCAGCCCCAGCATTTT.

The rearrangement links TRBV6-5 to TRBJ1-6; TRBD1 agrees at 7 bases. The junction had 4 bases not matched to a gene; V was cut back by 5 bases and J by 6 bases. The germline gives CDR1 MNHEY, CDR2 SVGAGI. This CDR3 comprises 14 residues. This chain's CDR3 is CASSLRDSNSPLHF. DNA for the CDR3: TGTGCCAGCAGTCTCCGGGACAGTAATTCACCCCTCCACTTT.

This sequence joins TRBV19 and TRBJ2-2, with D possibly TRBD2 on 6 matching bases. The V gene's germline CDR1 is LNHDA and CDR2 SQIVND (reference sequence). V was cut by 3 bases and J by 1 base, with 9 bases left in between. This CDR3 comprises 15 residues. The CDR3 region is CASSIRAGNTGELFF. For the CDR3, the DNA is TGTGCCAGTAGTATTCGAGCGGGGAACACCGGGGAGCTGTTTTTT.

The chain combines TRBV18 with TRBJ2-7; 11 positions agree with TRBD1. The CDR3 has 15 amino acids. The trim removed 3 bases at V and 4 bases at J, leaving 5 bases unmatched. Germline values: CDR1 KGHSH, CDR2 LQKENI. The CDR3 spells CASSPDRGRKYEQYF. Here the CDR3 DNA reads TGTGCCAGCTCACCGGACAGGGGGCGCAAATACGAGCAGTACTTC.

This clone was seen more than once but under ten times. This sequence joins TRBV18 and TRBJ2-7, with 8 bases lining up with TRBD2. Germline V gene sequence: CDR1 KGHSH, CDR2 LQKENI. J was trimmed by 6 bases and V by 4 bases; bases with no gene match: 14. The CDR3 length is 16 residues. The CDR3 DNA sequence: TGTGCCAGCTCACACCCGGTGACGGGAGGGGTAGGCGAGCAGTACTTC. It translates to CASSHPVTGGVGEQYF. The full variable domain, completed using reference TRBV18 and TRBJ2-7, is NAGVMQNPRHLVRRRGQEARLRCSPMKGHSHVYWYRQLPEEGLKFMVYLQKENIIDESGMPKERFSAEFPKEGPSILRIQQVVRGDSAAYFCASSHPVTGGVGEQYFGPGTRLTVT.

The V call is TRBV3-1 (or the pseudogene TRBV3-2), the J call TRBJ2-1; D is possibly TRBD2 (7 bases). Germline loops: CDR1 LGHDT, CDR2 YNNKEL (reference sequence). The CDR3 contains 18 residues. V was clipped by 6 bases and J by 9 bases, with 30 bases between them. CDR3 sequence: CASRRGGGVWAPGGEQFF. CDR3 nucleotide sequence: TGTGCCAGCAGGCGCGGCGGGGGCGTGTGGGCGCCGGGGGGTGAGCAGTTCTTC.

The chain combines TRBV7-9 with TRBJ2-7, with 9 nucleotides matching TRBD1. Looked up from germline, CDR1 is SEHNR and CDR2 is FQNEAQ (reference sequence). This CDR3 is 15 amino acids long. The ends lost 4 bases at V and 1 base at J; junction bases unmatched: 5. The CDR3 sequence is CASSYWGQGSYEQYF. CDR3 DNA: TGTGCCAGCAGCTACTGGGGACAGGGTTCCTACGAGCAGTACTTC.

The chain joins TRBV9 to TRBJ2-1, with 7 bases lining up with TRBD2. Trimming took 0 bases from V and 7 from J; bases not matched to a gene: 7. The CDR3 spans 15 residues. Per germline, CDR1 SGDLS and CDR2 YYNGEE. CDR3 in amino acids: CASSVASGLWNEQFF. The CDR3 DNA sequence: TGTGCCAGCAGCGTAGCTAGCGGATTATGGAATGAGCAGTTCTTC.

The genes are TRBV6-5 and TRBJ2-7; D might be TRBD1 (6 bases). The CDR3 length is 13 residues. The ends were cut back, 7 bases at V and 1 base at J, with 11 bases in the middle. The germline V gene has CDR1 MNHEY and CDR2 SVGAGI. The CDR3: CASKEDSSYEQYF. DNA for the CDR3: TGTGCCAGCAAAGAGGACAGTTCCTACGAGCAGTACTTC.

The gene calls are TRBV28 and TRBJ2-3; possibly TRBD2 for D (5 bases). V dropped 2 bases and J dropped 4 bases, with 7 bases sitting between them. Per germline, CDR1 MDHEN and CDR2 SYDVKM. The CDR3 is 13 amino acids. CDR3 residues: CASSLLAPDTQYF. CDR3 nucleotide sequence: TGTGCCAGCAGTTTACTAGCCCCAGATACGCAGTATTTT.

A note on this clone: A read error may account for a junction end that differs from germline. This chain links TRBV11-2 with TRBJ1-2; unclear D gene. CDR3 length equals 14 residues. CDR1 and CDR2 from the germline V gene are SGHAT and FQNNGV. The CDR3 here is CASSLDFGGYGYTF. In DNA, the CDR3 is TGTGCCAGCAGCCTAGACTTTGGCGGGTATGGCTACACCTTC.

A single count supports this clone. The chain is built from TRBV7-2 and TRBJ1-6; 9 nucleotides match TRBD1. CDR1 and CDR2 (germline): SGHTA, FQGNSA. J gave up 3 bases and V 4 bases, and 1 base lay outside the gene matches. This CDR3 has 15 residues. The CDR3 spells CASSSTGGYNSPLHF. Written as DNA, the CDR3 is TGTGCCAGCAGCTCGACAGGGGGCTATAATTCACCCCTCCACTTT.

The chain employs TRBV5-5 and TRBJ1-6, with D possibly being TRBD1 (6 bases). CDR3 length: 15 amino acids. The germline V and J ends were trimmed by 2 bases and 9 bases, with 15 bases remaining between them. Looked up from germline, CDR1 is SGHKS and CDR2 is YYEKEE (reference sequence). CDR3 coding DNA: TGTGCCAGCAGCTTTGATCGAGGGGGTGGTTCACCCCTCCACTTT. This encodes CASSFDRGGGSPLHF.

This chain links TRBV27 with TRBJ1-4, with D unclear. The CDR3 loop spans 14 amino acids. V gave up 6 bases and J gave up 8 bases, with 16 bases separating them. Germline V gene lookup returns CDR1 MNHEY and CDR2 SMNVEV (reference sequence). In DNA, the CDR3 is TGTGCCAGCAGCCCAGACACACACCGGGAAAAACTGTTTTTT. Translation gives CASSPDTHREKLFF.

V usage is TRBV11-3 and J usage is TRBJ1-6, with D maybe TRBD1 (5 bases). CDR1 and CDR2 from the germline V gene are SGHNT and YENEEA. CDR3 length equals 15 residues. V was shortened by 5 bases and J by 7 bases, with 15 bases between the two germline ends. The CDR3 region has the DNA TGTGCCAGCAGCGCGATGGGGGGTCGGAATTCACCCCTCCACTTT. This encodes CASSAMGGRNSPLHF.

The rearrangement joins TRBV27 to TRBJ2-7; 9 nucleotides agree with TRBD2. Germline lookup yields CDR1 MNHEY and CDR2 SMNVEV (reference sequence). V trimming: 5 bases; J trimming: 6 bases; junction bases outside the gene matches: 11. CDR3 size: 15 residues. The CDR3: CASSGRGRVSSEQYF. The CDR3 region has the DNA TGTGCCAGCAGTGGTCGCGGGAGGGTTTCATCCGAGCAGTACTTC.

Here the CDR3 reads CASSYGGLAGADTQYF. Here the CDR3 DNA reads TGTGCCAGCAGTTACGGCGGACTAGCGGGAGCAGATACGCAGTATTTT. The chain has TRBV6-2 or TRBV6-3 and TRBJ2-3, with TRBD2 identical over 13 bases. This CDR3 has 16 residues. V gave up 2 bases and J gave up 4 bases; unmatched junction bases: 3. Per the germline V gene, CDR1 is MNHEY and CDR2 is SVGEGT.

The chain joins TRBV4-2 to TRBJ2-1, with 9 bases that match TRBD2. V lost 0 bases and J lost 6; bases outside the gene matches: 6. CDR1 is LGHNA, CDR2 YNFKEQ, per germline. CDR3 size: 16 residues. The CDR3 region is CASSQDSAGGPNEQFF. The CDR3 DNA is TGTGCCAGCAGCCAAGATTCGGCGGGAGGGCCCAATGAGCAGTTCTTC.

The chain carries TRBV7-8 and TRBJ2-2, with 11 nucleotides matching TRBD2. Germline V CDR1 and CDR2: SGHVS, FQNEAQ. The CDR3 spans 16 residues. J was trimmed by 0 bases and V by 5 bases; bases with no gene match: 2. The chain's CDR3 is CASSMTSGANTGELFF. The CDR3 bases are TGTGCCAGCAGCATGACTAGCGGGGCGAACACCGGGGAGCTGTTTTTT.

The gene calls are TRBV3-1 (or the pseudogene TRBV3-2) and TRBJ1-2; 9 bases align to TRBD1. The CDR3 spans 12 residues. The trim removed 9 bases at V and 8 bases at J, leaving 7 bases unmatched. Germline CDR1 LGHDT, CDR2 YNNKEL (reference sequence). The CDR3 spells CASRTGVSGYTF. CDR3 coding DNA: TGTGCCAGTAGGACAGGGGTCAGCGGCTACACCTTC.